This section outlines one T cell receptor beta chain sequence together with its context. The antigen is undetermined. The data were obtained in a study of T cell responses to AZD1222 COVID-19 vaccine. The study's findings and limits: Mapped onto spike, vaccine-associated CD4 TCRs spanned it and were dominant at 160-218 and 743-854. Seropositive status at baseline applied to only a handful of AZD1222 recipients.

The method was immunoSEQ multiplex PCR; TCRdb's version includes in-frame clones alone and lacks a portion of them. The top ten clones hold more than 0.85% of a sample with about 140,000 clones, 85% to 95% of them seen once. This sequence originates from an adult in good health. The sequences come from peripheral blood, collected on day 0 of MenACWY control vaccination.

The DNA for the CDR3 is TGTGCCAGCAGTGAGCAGGGGCGAACCTATGGCTACACCTTC. It codes for CASSEQGRTYGYTF. This chain connects TRBV25-1 to TRBJ1-2; perhaps TRBD1 as D (6 bases). Trimming took off 3 bases at V and 4 bases at J, with 12 bases between the two ends. Germline CDR1 MGHDK, CDR2 SYGVNS. This CDR3 has 14 amino acids.